Many counts were recorded for the clone carrying this T cell receptor (beta chain). Its antigen is not identified. Between the trimmed V and J ends, which lost 0 bases and 3 bases, there was a span of 9 bases. CDR1 is LNHNV, CDR2 YYDKDF, per germline (reference sequence). This CDR3 contains 14 residues. Each TCR beta library was made by quantitative 5'-RACE that incorporated molecular barcodes. TCRdb called the 5' RACE reads again in MiXCR, with one record for every CDR3 protein. The sample comprises 200,000 to 300,000 distinct CDR3 sequences, roughly a quarter of which are singletons, and 0.61% rests with the top ten. The sample belongs to a study of CD8 T cells in ankylosing spondylitis. General study points: Earlier work had already found some motif variants in reactive arthritis synovial fluid and blood. Enrichment of disease-linked clones was reportedly significant in matched ankylosing spondylitis synovial fluid. Among TCR beta sequences, a motif of under ten highly homologous variants appeared characteristic of ankylosing spondylitis blood.

The material sequenced was blood, either unsorted or a sorted T cell fraction (not recorded which). The clonotype comes from a male donor with ankylosing spondylitis or in good health (not recorded which). The chain has TRBV15 and TRBJ2-7, with a weak D call TRBD1 (6 bases). The CDR3 loop reads CATSRDQGSYEQYF. Written as DNA, the CDR3 is TGTGCCACCAGCAGAGACCAGGGGAGCTACGAGCAGTACTTC.